Listed below are T cell receptor beta chains from one sample, sequenced in a study of shared clonotypes between healthy human individuals. Sequencing used immunoSEQ multiplex PCR; TCRdb keeps in-frame clones, though not all of them. The sample carries under 2,500,000 clones, almost 96% recorded once. Sequenced: naive CD4+ T cells sorted from blood. The receptors shown here come from a man between 18 and 35 years old in good health. Both conserved end residues are part of each CDR3. D genes are given only for firm matches.

TRBJ1-6 | . | TRBV18 | CASSPPGFSPLHF
TRBJ1-1 | . | TRBV7-9 | CASSSEETGPAKSNTEAFF
TRBJ1-2 | . | TRBV27 | CASSSGVLYGYTF
TRBJ1-1 | . | TRBV27 | CASSRPDGTGGAFF
TRBJ1-2 | TRBD1 | TRBV11-2 | CASSLPGTGVFGYTF
TRBJ2-7 | . | TRBV28 | CASSFMDSSYEQYF
TRBJ2-7 | TRBD2 | TRBV15 | CATSPFGGVGEQYF
TRBJ1-2 | . | TRBV4-3 | CASSPPGDRFYGYTF
TRBJ2-7 | TRBD1 | TRBV2 | CASSHTGTGKPGEQYF
TRBJ1-4 | TRBD1 | TRBV6-6 | CASSYLTGDEEKLFF
TRBJ1-5 | TRBD1 | TRBV29-1 | CSATGGSNQPQHF
TRBJ2-7 | . | TRBV10-3 | CAISDLSTYEQYF
TRBJ2-7 | TRBD2 | TRBV30 | CAWSAKPSGKRLYEQYF
TRBJ1-2 | . | TRBV10-3 | CAISGGYGYTF
TRBJ2-1 | . | TRBV5-1 | CASSGLNGDEQFF
TRBJ2-7 | TRBD1 | TRBV19 | CASSRDSGTGGYEQYF
TRBJ2-5 | TRBD2 | TRBV30 | CAWSAGGGRETQYF
TRBJ2-3 | TRBD2 | TRBV7-9 | CASSRERGTDTQYF
TRBJ1-2 | TRBD1 | TRBV10-3 | CAINTGVGDYGYTF
TRBJ1-2 | TRBD1 | TRBV9 | CASSATTGSIGGYTF
TRBJ2-1 | TRBD2 | TRBV7-7 | CASSPELAGTYNEQFF
TRBJ1-5 | . | TRBV6-5 | CASSIARQPQHF
TRBJ2-2 | . | TRBV11-2 | CASSKPGTGELFF
TRBJ2-1 | TRBD1 | TRBV7-3 | CASSSQPGQGWNEQFF
TRBJ2-3 | . | TRBV4-1 | CASSQEGFGDTQYF
TRBJ2-2 | TRBD2 | TRBV5-1 | CASSRLAGNTGELFF
TRBJ2-7 | TRBD2 | TRBV14 | CASSLLGTTYEQYF
TRBJ2-7 | . | TRBV5-1 | CASSIPPPGALPEQYF
TRBJ2-7 | . | TRBV28 | CATREQRRSPYEQYF
TRBJ2-7 | . | TRBV9 | CASSGSGPQGEQYF
TRBJ2-1 | TRBD2 | TRBV7-9 | CASSRSGEIYNEQFF
TRBJ2-3 | . | TRBV7-9 | CASRETDTQYF
TRBJ2-7 | TRBD2 | TRBV19 | CASSPEGGRVYYEQYF
TRBJ1-5 | . | TRBV19 | CASSMRGPQHF
TRBJ2-5 | . | TRBV5-1 | CASSWVSGETQYF
TRBJ1-5 | . | TRBV5-1 | CASSLEGHSNQPQHF
TRBJ1-5 | TRBD1 | TRBV2 | CASRPGTGEQPQHF